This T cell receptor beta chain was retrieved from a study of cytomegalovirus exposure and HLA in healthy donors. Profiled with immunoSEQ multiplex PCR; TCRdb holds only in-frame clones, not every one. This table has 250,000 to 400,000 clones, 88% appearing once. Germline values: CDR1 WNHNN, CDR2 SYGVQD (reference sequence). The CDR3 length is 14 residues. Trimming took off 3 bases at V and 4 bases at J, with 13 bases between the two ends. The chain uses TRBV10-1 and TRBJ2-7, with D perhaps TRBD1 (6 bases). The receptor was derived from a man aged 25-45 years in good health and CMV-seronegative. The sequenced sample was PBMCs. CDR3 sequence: CASSEWDNPYEQYF. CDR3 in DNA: TGCGCCAGCAGTGAATGGGACAACCCTTACGAGCAGTACTTC.